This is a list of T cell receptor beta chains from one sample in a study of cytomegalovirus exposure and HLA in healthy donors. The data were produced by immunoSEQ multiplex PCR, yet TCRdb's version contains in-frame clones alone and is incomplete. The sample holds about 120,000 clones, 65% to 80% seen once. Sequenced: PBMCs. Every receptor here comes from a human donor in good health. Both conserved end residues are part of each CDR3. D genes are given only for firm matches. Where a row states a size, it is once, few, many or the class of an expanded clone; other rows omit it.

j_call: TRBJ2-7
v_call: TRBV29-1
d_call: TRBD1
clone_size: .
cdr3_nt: TGCAGCGTTACACCGACAGGGGCAAGGGACGAGCAGTACTTC
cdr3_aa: CSVTPTGARDEQYF

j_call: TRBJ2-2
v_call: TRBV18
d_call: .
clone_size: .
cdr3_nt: TGTGCCAGCTCACCACGCGGCCCGGCCCGCGCGAACACCGGGGAGCTGTTTTTT
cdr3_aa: CASSPRGPARANTGELFF

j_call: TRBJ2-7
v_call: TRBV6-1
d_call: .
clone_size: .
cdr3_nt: TGTGCCAGCTTTACCGAAGGAGACGAGCAGTACTTC
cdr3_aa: CASFTEGDEQYF

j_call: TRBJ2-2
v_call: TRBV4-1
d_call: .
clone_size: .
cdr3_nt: TGCGCCAGCAGCCCCAAGTTACACGGGGAGCTGTTTTTT
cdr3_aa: CASSPKLHGELFF

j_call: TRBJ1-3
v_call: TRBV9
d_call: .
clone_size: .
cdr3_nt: TGTGCCAGCAGCGGAGGAGGGGTTTACGCTGGAAACACCATATATTTT
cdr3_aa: CASSGGGVYAGNTIYF

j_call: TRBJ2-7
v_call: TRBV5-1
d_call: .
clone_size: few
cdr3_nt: TGCGCCAGCACACCCGGAGGCGGCGAGCAGTACTTC
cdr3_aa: CASTPGGGEQYF

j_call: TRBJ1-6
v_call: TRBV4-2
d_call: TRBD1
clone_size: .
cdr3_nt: TGTGCCAGCAGCCAGGGTGGACAGGGTCGCGTATCACCCCTCCACTTT
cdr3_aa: CASSQGGQGRVSPLHF

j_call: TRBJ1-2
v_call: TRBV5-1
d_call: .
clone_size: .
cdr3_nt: TGCGCCAGCAGCTCCGGCGGAGAGAACTATGGCTACACCTTC
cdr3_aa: CASSSGGENYGYTF

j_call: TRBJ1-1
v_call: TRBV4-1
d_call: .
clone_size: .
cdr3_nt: TGCGCCAGCAGCCAAGAACAAGTAAACACTGAAGCTTTCTTT
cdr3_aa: CASSQEQVNTEAFF

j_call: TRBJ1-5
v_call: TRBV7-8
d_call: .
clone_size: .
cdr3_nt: TGTGCCAGCAGCTTATCCGGACTCAATCAGCCCCAGCATTTT
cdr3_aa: CASSLSGLNQPQHF

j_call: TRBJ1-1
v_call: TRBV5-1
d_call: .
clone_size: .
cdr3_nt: TGCGCCAGCAGCCCCAACGACATTGAAGCTTTCTTT
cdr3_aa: CASSPNDIEAFF

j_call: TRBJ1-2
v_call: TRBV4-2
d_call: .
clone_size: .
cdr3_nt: TGTGCCAGCAGCCCGTCGCTAGCTAGCAACTATGGCTACACCTTC
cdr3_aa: CASSPSLASNYGYTF

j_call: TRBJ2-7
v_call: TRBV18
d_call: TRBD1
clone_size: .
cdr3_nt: TGTGCCAGCTCAAATCTTCGGGACAGCCCGACCTACGAGCAGTACTTC
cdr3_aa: CASSNLRDSPTYEQYF

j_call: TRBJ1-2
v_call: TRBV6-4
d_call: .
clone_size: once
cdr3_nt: TGTGCCAGCAGTGATGATAGCGGAGCTAACTATGGCTACACCTTC
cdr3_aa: CASSDDSGANYGYTF

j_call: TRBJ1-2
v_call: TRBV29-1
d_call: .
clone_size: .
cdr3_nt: TGCAGCGTTGAAGATAAGACGGGCTATGGCTACACCTTC
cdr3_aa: CSVEDKTGYGYTF

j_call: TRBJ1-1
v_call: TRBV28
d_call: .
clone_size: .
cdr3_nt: TGTGCCAGCAGTGAAGCAGGGTCTGAAGCTTTCTTT
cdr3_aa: CASSEAGSEAFF

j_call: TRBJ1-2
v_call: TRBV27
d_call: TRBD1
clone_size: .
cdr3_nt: TGTGCCAGCAGGACGGACCGGGACAGGGGGCTTACGGGGTATGGCTACACCTTC
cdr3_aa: CASRTDRDRGLTGYGYTF

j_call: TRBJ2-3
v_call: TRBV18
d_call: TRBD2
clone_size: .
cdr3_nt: TGTGCCAGCTCAACGACTAGCGGGGGCCGCACAGATACGCAGTATTTT
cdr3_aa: CASSTTSGGRTDTQYF

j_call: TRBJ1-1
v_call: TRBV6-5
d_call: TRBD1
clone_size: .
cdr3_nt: TGTGCCAGCAATCTACAGGGGAGTACTGAAGCTTTCTTT
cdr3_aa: CASNLQGSTEAFF

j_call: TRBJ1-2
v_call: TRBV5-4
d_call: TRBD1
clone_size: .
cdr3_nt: TGTGCCAGCAGCTACGGGACAGGGGGCTATGGCTACACCTTC
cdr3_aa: CASSYGTGGYGYTF

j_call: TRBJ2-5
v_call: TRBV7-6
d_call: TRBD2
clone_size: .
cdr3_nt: TGTGCCAGCAGCTTATCCCCAGCGGGGGGTACAGAGACCCAGTACTTC
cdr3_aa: CASSLSPAGGTETQYF

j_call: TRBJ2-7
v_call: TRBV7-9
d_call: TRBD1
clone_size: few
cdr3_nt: TGTGCCAGCAGCTTTGGGACAGGGGGCTACGAGCAGTACTTC
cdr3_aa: CASSFGTGGYEQYF

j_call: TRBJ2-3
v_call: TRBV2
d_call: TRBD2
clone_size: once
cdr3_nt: TGTGCCATCCGGGGGGAGACGACAGATACGCAGTATTTT
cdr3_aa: CAIRGETTDTQYF

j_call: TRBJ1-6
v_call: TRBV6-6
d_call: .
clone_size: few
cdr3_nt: TGTGCCAGCAGTCCCGGAGGTTCTGGACGGAATTCACCCCTCCACTTT
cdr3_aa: CASSPGGSGRNSPLHF

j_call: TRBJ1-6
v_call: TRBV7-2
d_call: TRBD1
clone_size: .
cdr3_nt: TGTGCCAGCCGGGACAGTTTTAATTCACCCCTCCACTTT
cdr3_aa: CASRDSFNSPLHF

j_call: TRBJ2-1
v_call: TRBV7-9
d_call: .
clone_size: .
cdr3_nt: TGTGCCATATCGGGCGGGGTCTCCTACAATGAGCAGTTCTTC
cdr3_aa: CAISGGVSYNEQFF

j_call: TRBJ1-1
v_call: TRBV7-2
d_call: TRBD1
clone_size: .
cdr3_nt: TGTGCCAGCAGCCTCGAGGGGGCGACTGAAGCTTTCTTT
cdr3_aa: CASSLEGATEAFF

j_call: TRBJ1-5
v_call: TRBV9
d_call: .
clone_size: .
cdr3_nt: TGTGCCAGCAGCCGCGGTCGAGGCGGTTATCAGCCCCAGCATTTT
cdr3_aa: CASSRGRGGYQPQHF

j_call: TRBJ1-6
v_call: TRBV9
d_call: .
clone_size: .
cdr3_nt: TGTGCCAGCAGCCCCCGGGGACACAAATCAGCTAATTCACCCCTCCACTTT
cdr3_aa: CASSPRGHKSANSPLHF

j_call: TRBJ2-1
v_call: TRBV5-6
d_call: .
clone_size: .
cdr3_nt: TGTGCCAGCAGCGCGGGACAGATATACAATGAGCAGTTCTTC
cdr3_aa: CASSAGQIYNEQFF

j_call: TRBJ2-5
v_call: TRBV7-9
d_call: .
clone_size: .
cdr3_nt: TGTGCCAGCAGCGAGCCAGGAGGAGGGTTAAGGGAGACCCAGTACTTC
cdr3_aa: CASSEPGGGLRETQYF

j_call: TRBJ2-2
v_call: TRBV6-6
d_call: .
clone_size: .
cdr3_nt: TGTGCCAGCAGTTCTTCCAGGGATGGGACCGGGGAGCTGTTTTTT
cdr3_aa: CASSSSRDGTGELFF

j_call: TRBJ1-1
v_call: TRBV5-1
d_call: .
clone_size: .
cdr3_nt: TGCGCCAGCAGTCCGGACAGTTCGGGCACTGAAGCTTTCTTT
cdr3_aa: CASSPDSSGTEAFF

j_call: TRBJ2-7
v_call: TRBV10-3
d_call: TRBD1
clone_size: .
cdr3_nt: TGTGCCATCAGGTCCGGGACAGGGGACTACGAGCAGTACTTC
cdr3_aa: CAIRSGTGDYEQYF

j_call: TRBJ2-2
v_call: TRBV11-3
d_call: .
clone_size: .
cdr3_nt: TGTGCCAGCAGCTTAGACGGGGAAGACACCGGGGAGCTGTTTTTT
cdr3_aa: CASSLDGEDTGELFF

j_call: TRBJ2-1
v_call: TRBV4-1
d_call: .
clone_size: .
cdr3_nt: TGCGCCAGCAGCCAAGGCGGCACTCCCACCTACAATGAGCAGTTCTTC
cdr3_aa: CASSQGGTPTYNEQFF

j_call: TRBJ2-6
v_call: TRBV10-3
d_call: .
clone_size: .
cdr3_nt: TGTGCCATCAGTGAACAGTCTGGGGCCAACGTCCTGACTTTC
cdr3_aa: CAISEQSGANVLTF

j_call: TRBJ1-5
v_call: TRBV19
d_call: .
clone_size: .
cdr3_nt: TGTGCCAGTAGTACCCAGGGGATTTATAGCAATCAGCCCCAGCATTTT
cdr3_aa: CASSTQGIYSNQPQHF

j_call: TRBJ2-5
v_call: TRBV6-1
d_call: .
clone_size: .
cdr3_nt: TGTGCCAGCAGCAGAGTGCAGGGTCAAGAGACCCAGTACTTC
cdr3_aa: CASSRVQGQETQYF

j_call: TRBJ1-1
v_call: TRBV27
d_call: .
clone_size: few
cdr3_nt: TGTGCCAGCAGAGCGGCCCCAGGCACTGAAGCTTTCTTT
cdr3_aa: CASRAAPGTEAFF

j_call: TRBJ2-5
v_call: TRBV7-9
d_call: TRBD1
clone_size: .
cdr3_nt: TGTGCCAGCAGCCCACAGGGACAGCAAGAGACCCAGTACTTC
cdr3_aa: CASSPQGQQETQYF

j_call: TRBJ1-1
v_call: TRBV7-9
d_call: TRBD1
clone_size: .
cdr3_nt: TGTTCCAGCAGCCGGATTGCAGGACAGGGGCTGAACACTGAAGCTTTCTTT
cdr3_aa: CSSSRIAGQGLNTEAFF

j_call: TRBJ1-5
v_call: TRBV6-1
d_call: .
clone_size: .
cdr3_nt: TGTGCCAGCGGAGCCACAGGGATTCAGCCCCAGCATTTT
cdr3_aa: CASGATGIQPQHF

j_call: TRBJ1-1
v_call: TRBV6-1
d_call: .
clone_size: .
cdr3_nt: TGTGCCAGCAGTGAAGACGTGACAAGGCAGGATATGAACACTGAAGCTTTCTTT
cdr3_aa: CASSEDVTRQDMNTEAFF

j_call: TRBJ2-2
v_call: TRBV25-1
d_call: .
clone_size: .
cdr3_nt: TGTGCCAGCAGTGACTTAACCGGGGAGCTGTTTTTT
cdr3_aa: CASSDLTGELFF

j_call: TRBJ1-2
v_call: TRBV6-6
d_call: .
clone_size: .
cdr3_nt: TGTGCCAGCAGACTCGACTATGGCTACACCTTC
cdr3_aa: CASRLDYGYTF